This T cell receptor (beta chain) comes out of a study of graft-versus-host responses after intestinal transplantation. Concerning this clone itself: What it binds is unknown.

The CDR3 is made up of 17 amino acids. Libraries were prepared by immunoSEQ multiplex PCR; TCRdb keeps only in-frame clonotypes and omits some of them. The sample records some 90,000 clones, roughly 80% being singletons. This sequence joins TRBV21-1 and TRBJ1-5; the D call of TRBD1 is as the table states it, not checked on the DNA. TRBV21-1 is a pseudogene locus. The material sequenced was unstimulated CD4+ T cells sorted from spleen or lymph node cells, taken before intestinal transplant. The receptor's source is a human donor who received an intestinal transplant. CDR3 in amino acids: CASSKGVQGRRNQPQHF. DNA for the CDR3: TGTGCCAGCAGCAAAGGGGTACAGGGAAGGAGAAATCAGCCCCAGCATTTT.